The source of this T cell receptor (beta chain) is a study of blood T cell repertoires in COVID-19. Overall study context: PBMCs, B-cell-depleted T cells, or T cells provided the cDNA or gDNA that made up the material.

The CDR3 is 15 residues long. The V gene lost 1 base and the J gene lost 3 bases, with 13 bases spanning the gap. Germline V gene sequence: CDR1 SGHAT, CDR2 FQNNGV. Original analysis: For nucleated cells, counts were estimated from reference gene primer amplification. Profiled with immunoSEQ multiplex PCR; TCRdb holds only in-frame clones, not every one. V and J calls and clone size are given by that table; D and trimming were obtained from the DNA. The table lists about 380,000 clones, around 90% of them singletons. The origin of this receptor is a young man with active or convalescent COVID-19. Source material: peripheral blood. The chain links TRBV11-2 to TRBJ2-7, with a possible D match to TRBD1 (6 bases). The CDR3 nucleotides read TGTGCCAGCAGCTTAGGGTACCGGGACAACTACGAGCAGTACTTC. Amino acid sequence: CASSLGYRDNYEQYF.